What follows describes a single T cell receptor beta chain. Its antigen is undetermined. The junction differs from germline at one of its ends, possibly a read error. The data belong to a study of identical twins. This CDR3 spans 10 amino acids. Germline V gives CDR1 SQVTM, CDR2 ANQGSEA. The donors were all healthy and Caucasian. General observations from the study: Monozygotic twins shared more out-of-frame TCR alpha than recombination models predicted.

A template switching step contributed a universal primer site, while unique molecular identifiers were present in the cDNA. In TCRdb, the 5' RACE reads were re-called with MiXCR into one record per CDR3 protein. The sample records some 500,000 distinct CDR3 sequences, more than 9% being singletons. The same specimen was also included in a second study, on yellow fever vaccine responses in identical twins. That paper states: Vaccine T cell responses of twins reportedly seemed partly convergent and partly personalized.

Specimen: PBMCs. The chain is built from TRBV29-1 and TRBJ2-7; D perhaps matches TRBD1 (6 bases). This TCR derives from a woman aged 18 to 35 in good health. CDR3 bases: TGCAGCGTTGTGGAAGGGACACTACACTTC. Translation: CSVVEGTLHF.